This TCR beta chain was observed in a study of identical twins. MiXCR was run by TCRdb on the 5' RACE reads, yielding one entry per CDR3 protein. The sample shows 420,000 or so distinct CDR3 sequences, about 18% of them seen only once. Trimming removed 6 bases from V and 6 bases from J, with 9 bases in between. This CDR3 is 12 amino acids long. CDR1 and CDR2 from the germline V gene are MNHEY and SMNVEV (reference sequence). This clonotype was picked up many times. The chain uses TRBV27 and TRBJ2-1; no clear D gene. The sample was naive T cells sorted from blood. This receptor was taken from a man in his forties or fifties in good health. CDR3 DNA sequence: TGTGCCAGCAGCTACGGCTTCAATGAGCAGTTCTTC. Protein: CASSYGFNEQFF.